Below, 8 T cell receptor beta chains from the same sample are listed, as sequenced in a study of T cell repertoires in cytomegalovirus infection. These receptors are not linked to any known antigen. TCRdb called the reads again in MiXCR, with one record for every CDR3 protein. Among about 85,000 distinct CDR3 sequences listed, approximately 43% were seen once. The sequencing here drew on CD8+ T cells from cultured PBMCs, taken from culture after CMV antigen stimulation. These receptors came from a human donor in good health (CMV status not recorded). Some clones in this sample may be carry-over from other donors' samples.

This clonotype was detected once. The V call is TRBV6-2 or TRBV6-3, the J call TRBJ2-7; D ambiguous. Trimming removed 2 bases from V and 5 bases from J, with 13 bases in between. CDR1 and CDR2 (germline): MNHEY, SVGEGT. The CDR3 runs 14 residues. CDR3 coding DNA: TGTGCCAGCAGTTACGGTCAGGCCCTTGACGAGCAGTACTTC. Protein sequence: CASSYGQALDEQYF.

This clonotype was seen a handful of times. The rearrangement joins TRBV6-1 to TRBJ2-3; 7 bases fit TRBD1. This CDR3 has 17 residues. The germline CDR1 and CDR2 sequences are MNHNS and SASEGT. V dropped 7 bases and J dropped 0; count of bases not matched to a gene: 13. As DNA, the CDR3 is TGTGCCAGCATGGGGGACAGCGATACCACTAGCACAGATACGCAGTATTTT. Translated: CASMGDSDTTSTDTQYF.

V gene TRBV7-2 combines with J gene TRBJ2-5, with a tentative D call TRBD2 (5 bases). V lost 8 bases and J 7 bases, leaving 8 bases between the germline ends. CDR1 and CDR2 from the germline V gene are SGHTA and FQGNSA. The CDR3 sequence is 10 residues long. CDR3 bases: TGTGCCAGCTCCGAGGGGACCCAGTACTTC. Protein sequence: CASSEGTQYF.

The CDR3 nucleotides are TGTGCCAGTACCCTGGGCGTGGCTGAAGCTTTCTTT. It yields the protein CASTLGVAEAFF. The chain employs TRBV19 and TRBJ1-1; D unclear. Germline lookup yields CDR1 LNHDA and CDR2 SQIVND (reference sequence). Trimming took off 7 bases at V and 6 bases at J, with 12 bases between the two ends. The CDR3 consists of 12 residues. The full variable domain, rest sourced from reference TRBV19 and TRBJ1-1, is DGGITQSPKYLFRKEGQNVTLSCEQNLNHDAMYWYRQDPGQGLRLIYYSQIVNDFQKGDIAEGYSVSREKKESFPLTVTSAQKNPTAFYLCASTLGVAEAFFGQGTRLTVV.

This clonotype occurred once. This rearrangement joins TRBV4-3 to TRBJ1-2; D call uncertain. This CDR3 is 14 amino acids long. V lost 0 bases to trimming and J lost 7 bases, with 12 bases between them. Germline-derived CDR1 and CDR2 are LGHNA and YSLEER. The DNA of the CDR3 is TGCGCCAGCAGCCAAGATCCTGCGGGGTTTGGCTACACCTTC. Translation gives CASSQDPAGFGYTF.

This clonotype has at least ten counts. J is TRBJ2-3 and V is TRBV7-8; D unclear. The V gene's germline CDR1 is SGHVS and CDR2 FQNEAQ. Trimming left V 5 bases short and J 0 bases short, with 12 bases between. The CDR3 runs 15 residues. As DNA, the CDR3 is TGTGCCAGCAGCAGGATGTACTCTAGCACAGATACGCAGTATTTT. Translation gives CASSRMYSSTDTQYF.

J is TRBJ2-1 and V is TRBV7-6; TRBD2 matches 9 bases. In germline, CDR1 is SGHVS, CDR2 FNYEAQ. Unmatched junction bases numbered 12, after V lost 1 base and J lost 5 bases. The CDR3 is made up of 18 amino acids. This chain's CDR3 is CASSLVTTSGKGDNEQFF. The CDR3 nucleotides read TGTGCCAGCAGCTTAGTTACGACTAGCGGTAAAGGGGACAATGAGCAGTTCTTC.

The chain links TRBV6-5 to TRBJ1-2, with D unresolved. CDR1 and CDR2 (germline): MNHEY, SVGAGI. With 4 bases removed from V and 5 bases from J, the gap between germline ends came to 11 bases. The length of the CDR3 is 13 residues. The DNA for the CDR3 is TGTGCCAGCAGTTTCACCTCCGCTTATGGCTACACCTTC. Its protein is CASSFTSAYGYTF.